This section outlines one TCR beta chain sequence together with its context. This specimen belongs to a study of T cell repertoires in cytomegalovirus infection. TCRdb itself ran the reads through MiXCR, one entry per CDR3 protein. The table shows around 530,000 distinct CDR3 sequences, with less than 30% occurring only once. The specimen sequenced was PBMCs. The receptor's source is a human donor in good health (CMV status not recorded). Some clones in this sample may be carry-over from other donors' samples.

The CDR3 spells CASSHNWGRDEKLFF. The CDR3 nucleotides read TGCGCCAGCAGCCACAACTGGGGAAGGGATGAAAAACTGTTTTTT. The V call is TRBV4-1, the J call TRBJ1-4; unclear D gene. The germline V gene encodes CDR1 MGHRA and CDR2 YSYEKL. The CDR3 is 15 amino acids. The V and J ends lost 3 bases and 6 bases respectively, with 14 bases between them.